This entry features one T cell receptor (beta chain) sequence. This sample stems from a study of graft-versus-host responses after intestinal transplantation. The overall study: Recipients obtained multivisceral, liver-intestinal, or isolated intestinal transplants. Among the recipients, all got anti-thymocyte globulin induction and then tacrolimus and steroids for approximately 3 years. Study-level points and caveats: Declining HvG levels early post-transplant were linked to peak circulating GvH clone levels.

Researchers placed some 200,000 CFSE-labeled responder cells in culture with some 200,000 irradiated, violet-dye-labeled stimulator cells. The data were produced by immunoSEQ multiplex PCR, yet TCRdb's version contains in-frame clones alone and is incomplete. The table shows some 13,000 clones, with about a third occurring only once. The sequence was collected from a human patient who received an intestinal transplant. The sample in question was alloreactive CD8+ T cells from a mixed lymphocyte reaction culture, obtained before intestinal transplant. As to subset: CFSE-low proliferating T cells sorted from roughly 6-day pre-transplant mixed lymphocyte reaction (GvH or HvG direction).

The CDR3 sequence: CASSVAGSTDTQYF. The CDR3, as DNA: TGTGCCAGCAGCGTAGCAGGGAGCACAGATACGCAGTATTTT. The chain carries TRBV9 and TRBJ2-3, with a possible D match to TRBD1 (5 bases). Deletions cut 0 bases from V and 0 bases from J, with 5 bases between. Germline V CDR1 and CDR2: SGDLS, YYNGEE. The length of the CDR3 is 14 residues.